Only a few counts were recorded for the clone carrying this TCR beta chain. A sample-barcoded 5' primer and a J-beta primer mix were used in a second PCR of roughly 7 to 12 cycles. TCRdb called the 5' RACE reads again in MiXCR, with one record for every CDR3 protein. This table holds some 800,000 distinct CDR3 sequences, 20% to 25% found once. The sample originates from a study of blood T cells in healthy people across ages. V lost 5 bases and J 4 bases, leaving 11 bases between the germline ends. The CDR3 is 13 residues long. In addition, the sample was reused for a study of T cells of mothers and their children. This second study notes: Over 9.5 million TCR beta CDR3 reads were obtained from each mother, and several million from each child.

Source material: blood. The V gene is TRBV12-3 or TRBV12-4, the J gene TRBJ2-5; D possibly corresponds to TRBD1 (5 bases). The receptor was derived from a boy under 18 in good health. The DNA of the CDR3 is TGTGCCAGCAGTGGGGCTAGGGCAGAGACCCAGTACTTC. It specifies CASSGARAETQYF.